The present T cell receptor beta chain was sequenced within a study of technical replicates of blood from four donors. Repertoires were generated with immunoSEQ multiplex PCR, while TCRdb's copy carries only in-frame clones and drops some. The profile shows about 84,000 clones, roughly 97% of them singletons. Trimming cost V 6 bases and J 4 bases; bases outside gene matches: 7. CDR1 is MGHRA, CDR2 YSYEKL, per germline. This CDR3 comprises 16 residues. Sample: T cells isolated from PBMCs. This clonotype originated in a human donor in good health. The chain couples TRBV4-1 to TRBJ2-2; 11 bases fit TRBD2. The CDR3 DNA is TGCGCCAGCAGAAATACTAGCGGGGGATTCACCGGGGAGCTGTTTTTT. This gives the protein CASRNTSGGFTGELFF.